This T cell receptor beta chain was captured by sequencing in a study of shared clonotypes between healthy human individuals. Background on the study: There were three CD4 naive, three CD4 memory, two CD8 naive and one CD8 memory plates per donor.

Positively selected for CCR7, the CD45RO-negative cells used as naive CD8 cells excluded terminally differentiated effector memory CD45RA+ cells. The junction had 6 bases not matched to a gene; V was cut back by 2 bases and J by 5 bases. This CDR3 region has 14 residues. Germline CDR1 reads SGDLS; CDR2 reads YYNGEE. The deep-level immunoSEQ assay was used. Tens of thousands of T cell genomes (approximately 0.2 ug DNA) went into each sorted-subset replicate. Only in-frame clones appear in the TCRdb table, and some are missing; sequencing was by immunoSEQ multiplex PCR. The profile shows some 600,000 clones, roughly 96% of them singletons. Whole-study results and caveats: Among the subsets, naive ones generally showed larger estimated richness than memory ones.

With regard to this clone: Its antigen is as yet unknown.

The gene calls are TRBV9 and TRBJ2-7; 8 nucleotides agree with TRBD1. Sequences were obtained from naive CD8+ T cells sorted from blood. The receptor was isolated from a woman aged 25-40 years in good health. The CDR3 DNA reads TGTGCCAGCAGCGTCACAGGGGGTGTCGACGAGCAGTACTTC. It specifies CASSVTGGVDEQYF.